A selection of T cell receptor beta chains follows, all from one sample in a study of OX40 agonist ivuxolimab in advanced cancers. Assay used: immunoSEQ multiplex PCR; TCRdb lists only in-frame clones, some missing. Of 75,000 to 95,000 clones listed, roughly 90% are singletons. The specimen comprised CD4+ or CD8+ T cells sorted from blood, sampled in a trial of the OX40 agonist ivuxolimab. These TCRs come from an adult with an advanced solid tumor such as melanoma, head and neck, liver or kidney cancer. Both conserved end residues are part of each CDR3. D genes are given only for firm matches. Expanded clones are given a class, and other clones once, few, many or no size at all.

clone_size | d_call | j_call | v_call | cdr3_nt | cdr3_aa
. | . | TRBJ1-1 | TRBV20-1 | TGCAGTGCTAGAGGGGTACCTGAAGCTTTCTTT | CSARGVPEAFF
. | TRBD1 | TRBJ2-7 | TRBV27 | TGTGCCAGCAGTCGGTGGGGACAGAACGAGCAGTACTTC | CASSRWGQNEQYF
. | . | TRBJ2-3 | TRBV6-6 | TGTGCCAGCAGTTACGGCCGTGATACGCAGTATTTT | CASSYGRDTQYF
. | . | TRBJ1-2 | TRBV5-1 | TGCGCCAGCAGCTTAGGGGGGGCCAGTGGCTACACCTTC | CASSLGGASGYTF
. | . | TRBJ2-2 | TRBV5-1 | TGCGCCAGCAGTGTTGATACCGGGGAGCTGTTTTTT | CASSVDTGELFF
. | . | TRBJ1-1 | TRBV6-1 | TGTGCCAGCAGTGAATTGGCGGCGCCCGGCACTGAAGCTTTCTTT | CASSELAAPGTEAFF
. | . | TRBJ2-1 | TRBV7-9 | TGTGCCAGCAGCCTCTTGGTGACTAGCTCCTACAATGAGCAGTTCTTC | CASSLLVTSSYNEQFF
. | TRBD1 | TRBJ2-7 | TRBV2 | TGTGCCAGCAGGCGCACGCTCGGGACAGGGGACTCCTACGAGCAGTACTTC | CASRRTLGTGDSYEQYF
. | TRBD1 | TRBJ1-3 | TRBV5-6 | TGTGCCAGCAGCTTGTATCCGGGACAGGTATCTGGAAACACCATATATTTT | CASSLYPGQVSGNTIYF
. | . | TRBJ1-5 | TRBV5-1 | TGCGCCAGCAGCTTGGGGGGGGCCGGGAGCCCCCAGCATTTT | CASSLGGAGSPQHF
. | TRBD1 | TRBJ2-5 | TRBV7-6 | TGTGCCAGCAGCCCGGAATCCGACAGGGAGCAGTACTTC | CASSPESDREQYF
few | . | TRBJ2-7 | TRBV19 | TGTGCCAGTAGTATAACTCAGGAAGGGGATTCAGGGAAGCAGTACTTC | CASSITQEGDSGKQYF
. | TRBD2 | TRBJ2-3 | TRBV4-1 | TGCGCCAGCAGCCAAGAGCCGACGGGGGGAGACACAGATACGCAGTATTTT | CASSQEPTGGDTDTQYF
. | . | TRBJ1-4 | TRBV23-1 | TGCGCCAGCAGCCACAACAGGGTAGCTAATGAAAAACTGTTTTTT | CASSHNRVANEKLFF
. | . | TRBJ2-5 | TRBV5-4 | TGTGCCAGCAGCGGGGGGTCAGGGGGAGAGACCCAGTACTTC | CASSGGSGGETQYF
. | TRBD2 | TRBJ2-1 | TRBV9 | TGTGCCAGCAGCGTGGGAGCGGGAGTTGGTAATGAGCAGTTCTTC | CASSVGAGVGNEQFF
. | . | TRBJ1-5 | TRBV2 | TGTGCCAGCAAAAAGATCGGGCAGCCCCAGCATTTT | CASKKIGQPQHF
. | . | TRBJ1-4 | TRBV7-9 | TGTGCCAGCAGCTTAGTCGGACTCAGAGGGGAAAAACTGTTTTTT | CASSLVGLRGEKLFF
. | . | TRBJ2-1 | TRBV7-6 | TGTGCCAGCAGTCTACAGTACAATGAGCAGTTCTTC | CASSLQYNEQFF
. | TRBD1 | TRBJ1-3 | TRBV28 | TGTGCCAGCAGAGGGACAGTCCTTCTGGGAAACACCATATATTTT | CASRGTVLLGNTIYF
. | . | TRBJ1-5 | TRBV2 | TGTGCCAGCAGTGGTGGCCGGGGGGCTGGCAATCAGCCCCAGCATTTT | CASSGGRGAGNQPQHF
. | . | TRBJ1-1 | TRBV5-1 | TGCGCCAGCAGCTTGGGACCGAGGACTGAAGCTTTCTTT | CASSLGPRTEAFF
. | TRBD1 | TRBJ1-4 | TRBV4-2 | TGTGCCAGCAGCCTCGACAGGGTTGGCGAAAAACTGTTTTTT | CASSLDRVGEKLFF
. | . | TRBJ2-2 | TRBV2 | TGTGCCAGCAGGGTAACAGGCACCGGGGAGCTGTTTTTT | CASRVTGTGELFF
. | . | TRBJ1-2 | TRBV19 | TGTGCCAGTAGTATGGGCAGTCAGAATTCGTATGGCTACACCTTC | CASSMGSQNSYGYTF
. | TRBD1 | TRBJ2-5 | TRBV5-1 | TGCGCCAGCAGCTTGGACAGGGGAGAGACCCAGTACTTC | CASSLDRGETQYF
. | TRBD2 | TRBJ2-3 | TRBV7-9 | TGTGCCAGCAGCTTATGGAGTAGCGGGAGCGGACACACAGATACGCAGTATTTT | CASSLWSSGSGHTDTQYF
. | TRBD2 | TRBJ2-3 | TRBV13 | TGTGCCAGCTTAACAGCGGGGGTTCTCAGGGTAGATACGCAGTATTTT | CASLTAGVLRVDTQYF
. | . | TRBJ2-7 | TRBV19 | TGTGCCAGTAGTAATCAGGGGCATAACGAGCAGTACTTC | CASSNQGHNEQYF
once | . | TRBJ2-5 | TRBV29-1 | TGCAGCGTTGGCTGGGACCGTGGAGAGACCCAGTACTTC | CSVGWDRGETQYF
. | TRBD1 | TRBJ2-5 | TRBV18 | TGTGCCAGCTCACCACGCGGGACAGGGTTAGAGACCCAGTACTTC | CASSPRGTGLETQYF
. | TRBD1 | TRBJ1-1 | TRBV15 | TGTGCCACCAGCAGGATAGGGACAGGGGACACTGAAGCTTTCTTT | CATSRIGTGDTEAFF
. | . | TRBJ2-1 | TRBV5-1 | TGCGCCAGCAGCTTAAATGGTGGGGCGGGCGACAATGAGCAGTTCTTC | CASSLNGGAGDNEQFF
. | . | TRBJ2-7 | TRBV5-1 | TGCGCCAGCAGCTTAACACAGGGTACGGCCTACGAGCAGTACTTC | CASSLTQGTAYEQYF
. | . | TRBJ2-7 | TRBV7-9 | TGTGCCAGCAGCTTAGCAGGGGGGCCCCGGACCTACGAGCAGTACTTC | CASSLAGGPRTYEQYF
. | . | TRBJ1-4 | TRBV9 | TGTGCCAGCAGCCCTCGGGGGGGGGCTGCAACTAATGAAAAACTGTTTTTT | CASSPRGGAATNEKLFF
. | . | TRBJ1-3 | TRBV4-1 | TGCGCCAGCAGCCAAGATCGTAACGCGGGTGGAAACACCATATATTTT | CASSQDRNAGGNTIYF
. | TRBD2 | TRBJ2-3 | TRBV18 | TGTGCCAGCTCACCACGACTAGCGGGGGGAGATACGCAGTATTTT | CASSPRLAGGDTQYF
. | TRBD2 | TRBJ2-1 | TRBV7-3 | TGTGCCAGCAGCCGCTCTAGCGGGTGGAAGGATGAGCAGTTCTTC | CASSRSSGWKDEQFF
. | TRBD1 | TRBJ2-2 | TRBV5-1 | TGCGCCAGCAGCTCCGGACAGGGATACACCGGGGAGCTGTTTTTT | CASSSGQGYTGELFF
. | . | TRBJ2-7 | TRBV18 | TGTGCCAGCTCACCAGGACCGACCGCACACGAGCAGTACTTC | CASSPGPTAHEQYF
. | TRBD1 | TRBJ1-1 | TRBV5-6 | TGTGCCAGCAGCTTGGGGGACAGGGAACATGGAGCTTTCTTT | CASSLGDREHGAFF
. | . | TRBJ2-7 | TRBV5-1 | TGCGCCAGCAGAGAGGGACGGAGCTACGAGCAGTACTTC | CASREGRSYEQYF
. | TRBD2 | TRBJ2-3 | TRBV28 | TGTGCCAGCAGTTTATGGGGAACTCTAGCGGGGTTCACAGATACGCAGTATTTT | CASSLWGTLAGFTDTQYF
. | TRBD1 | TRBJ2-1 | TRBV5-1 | TGCGCCAGCAGCTCCGGGACAGGGGACAATGAGCAGTTCTTC | CASSSGTGDNEQFF
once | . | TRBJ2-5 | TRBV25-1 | TGTGCCAGCAGTGACGCAGAAGGGGAGACCCAGTACTTC | CASSDAEGETQYF
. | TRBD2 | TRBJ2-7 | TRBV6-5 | TGTGCCAGCAGTCAGCTAGCGGGATTAGGGGAGCAGTACTTC | CASSQLAGLGEQYF